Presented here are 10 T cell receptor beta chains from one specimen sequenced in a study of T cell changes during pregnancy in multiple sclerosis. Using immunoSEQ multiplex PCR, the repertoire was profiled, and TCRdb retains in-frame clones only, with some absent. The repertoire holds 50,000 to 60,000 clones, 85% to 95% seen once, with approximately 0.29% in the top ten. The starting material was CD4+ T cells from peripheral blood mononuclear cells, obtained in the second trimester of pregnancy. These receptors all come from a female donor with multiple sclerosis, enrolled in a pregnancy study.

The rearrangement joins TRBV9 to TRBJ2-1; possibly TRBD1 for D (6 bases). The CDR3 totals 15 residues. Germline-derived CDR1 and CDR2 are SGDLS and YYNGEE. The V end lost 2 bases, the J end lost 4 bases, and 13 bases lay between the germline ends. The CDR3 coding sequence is TGTGCCAGCAGCGTGGTGGGACAAGAGTACAATGAGCAGTTCTTC. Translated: CASSVVGQEYNEQFF. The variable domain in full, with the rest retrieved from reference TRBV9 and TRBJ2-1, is DSGVTQTPKHLITATGQRVTLRCSPRSGDLSVYWYQQSLDQGLQFLIQYYNGEERAKGNILERFSAQQFPDLHSELNLSSLELGDSALYFCASSVVGQEYNEQFFGPGTRLTVL.

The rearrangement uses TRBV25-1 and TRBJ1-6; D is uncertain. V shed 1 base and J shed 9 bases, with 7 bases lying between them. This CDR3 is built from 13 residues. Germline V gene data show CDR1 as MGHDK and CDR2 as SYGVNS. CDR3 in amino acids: CASSESGISPLHF. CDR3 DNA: TGTGCCAGCAGTGAATCGGGGATTTCACCCCTCCACTTT.

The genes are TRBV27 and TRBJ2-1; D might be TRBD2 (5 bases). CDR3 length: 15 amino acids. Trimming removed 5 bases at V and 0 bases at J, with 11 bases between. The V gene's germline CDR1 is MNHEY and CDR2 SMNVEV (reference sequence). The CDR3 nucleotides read TGTGCCAGCAGTCCCGACGGGGACTCCTACAATGAGCAGTTCTTC. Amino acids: CASSPDGDSYNEQFF.

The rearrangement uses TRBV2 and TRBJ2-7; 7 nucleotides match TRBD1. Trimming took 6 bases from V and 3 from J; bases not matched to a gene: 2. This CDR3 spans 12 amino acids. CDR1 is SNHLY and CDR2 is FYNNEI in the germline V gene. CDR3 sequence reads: CASRGQNYEQYF. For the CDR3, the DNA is TGTGCCAGCAGGGGACAGAACTACGAGCAGTACTTC. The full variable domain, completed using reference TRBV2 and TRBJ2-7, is EPEVTQTPSHQVTQMGQEVILRCVPISNHLYFYWYRQILGQKVEFLVSFYNNEISEKSEIFDDQFSVERPDGSNFTLKIRSTKLEDSAMYFCASRGQNYEQYFGPGTRLTVT.

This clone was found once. The CDR3, as DNA: TGTGCCAGCAGTTTTTCTGTCGGCGGGGGGCCGAGGAATGAGCAGTTCTTC. Translation gives CASSFSVGGGPRNEQFF. The chain uses TRBV28 and TRBJ2-1, with 8 bases fitting TRBD2. From germline, CDR1 is MDHEN and CDR2 SYDVKM. This CDR3 is 17 amino acids long. The junction had 14 bases not matched to a gene; V was cut back by 3 bases and J by 7 bases.

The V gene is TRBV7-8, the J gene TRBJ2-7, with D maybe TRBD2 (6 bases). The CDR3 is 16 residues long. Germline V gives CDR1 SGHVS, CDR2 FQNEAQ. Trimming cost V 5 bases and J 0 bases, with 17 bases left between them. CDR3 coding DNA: TGTGCCAGCAGCGCCAGACGGGACTTCCTCTCCTACGAGCAGTACTTC. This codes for CASSARRDFLSYEQYF.

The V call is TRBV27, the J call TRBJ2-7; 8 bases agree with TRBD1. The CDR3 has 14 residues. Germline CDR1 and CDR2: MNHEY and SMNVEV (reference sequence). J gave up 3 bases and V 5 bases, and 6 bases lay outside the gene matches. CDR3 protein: CASSHRQGYYEQYF. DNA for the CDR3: TGTGCCAGCAGTCACCGACAGGGGTACTACGAGCAGTACTTC.

This CDR3 is CASSSSGLTVQPQHF. CDR3 coding DNA: TGTGCCAGCAGCTCTAGCGGTCTTACAGTTCAGCCCCAGCATTTT. The V call is TRBV5-5, the J call TRBJ1-5; no reliable D call. CDR3 length equals 15 residues. V lost 3 bases and J lost 6, with 16 bases in between. CDR1 and CDR2 from the germline V gene are SGHKS and YYEKEE (reference sequence).

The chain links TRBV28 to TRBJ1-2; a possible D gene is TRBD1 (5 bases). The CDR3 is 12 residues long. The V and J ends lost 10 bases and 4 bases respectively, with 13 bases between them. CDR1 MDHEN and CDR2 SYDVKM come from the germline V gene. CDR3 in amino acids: CATHYRPYGYTF. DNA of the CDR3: TGTGCCACTCACTACAGGCCCTATGGCTACACCTTC.

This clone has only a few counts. The CDR3 is CASIGYLGLEQYF. The CDR3, as DNA: TGTGCCAGCATTGGGTACCTGGGGCTCGAGCAGTACTTC. This chain connects TRBV28 to TRBJ2-7; tentative D call: TRBD1 (5 bases). From germline, CDR1 is MDHEN and CDR2 SYDVKM. Trimming cost V 7 bases and J 6 bases, with 16 bases left between them. The CDR3 totals 13 residues.